The clone carrying this TCR beta chain showed up just a few times. Its cognate antigen is unknown. Next came a second PCR, run for roughly 6 to 11 cycles, which used a sample-barcoded 5' primer along with a J-beta primer mix. In TCRdb, the 5' RACE reads were re-called with MiXCR into one record per CDR3 protein. The sample gives roughly 1 million distinct CDR3 sequences, approximately 26% of which show up once; around 0.7% is in the top ten. The sample belongs to a study of blood T cells in healthy people across ages. Whole-study results and caveats: Roughly linear declines in TCR beta diversity per million T cells occurred with age.

V lost 5 bases and J 5 bases, leaving 24 bases between the germline ends. CDR1 and CDR2 from the germline V gene are SGHTA and FQGNSA. This CDR3 region has 17 residues. This same sample was also taken into another study, of T cells of mothers and their children.

The clonotype was recovered from a girl aged 2-10 years in good health. Sequenced input: blood. The chain carries TRBV7-2 and TRBJ2-5, with D possibly TRBD2 on 5 matching bases. In DNA, the CDR3 is TGTGCCAGCAGCCCGTTGATTTATAGCTTAACGGGGGAGACCCAGTACTTC. As protein: CASSPLIYSLTGETQYF.